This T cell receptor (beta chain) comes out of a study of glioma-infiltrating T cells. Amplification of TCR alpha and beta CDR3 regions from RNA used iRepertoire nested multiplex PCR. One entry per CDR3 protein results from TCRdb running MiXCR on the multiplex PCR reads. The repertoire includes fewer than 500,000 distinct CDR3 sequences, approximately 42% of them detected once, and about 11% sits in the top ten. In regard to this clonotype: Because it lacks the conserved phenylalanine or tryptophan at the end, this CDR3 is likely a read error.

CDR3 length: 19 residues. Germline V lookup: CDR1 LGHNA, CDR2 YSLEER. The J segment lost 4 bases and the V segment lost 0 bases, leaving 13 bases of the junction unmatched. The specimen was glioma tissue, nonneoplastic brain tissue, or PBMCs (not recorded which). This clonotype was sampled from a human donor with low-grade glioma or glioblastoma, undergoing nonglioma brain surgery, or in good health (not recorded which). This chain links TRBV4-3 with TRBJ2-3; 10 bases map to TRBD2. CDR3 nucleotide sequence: TGCGCCAGCAGCCAAGATCTCCCCAGGGCTAGCGGGGGACCAGATACGCAGTATCTT. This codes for CASSQDLPRASGGPDTQYL.